This T cell receptor (beta chain) was obtained from a study of blood T cell repertoires in COVID-19. At the level of the study: Material from acute and convalescent COVID-19 was sourced from the United States, Italy and Spain. T cells, B-cell-depleted T cells, or PBMCs supplied cDNA or gDNA.

Profiling relied on immunoSEQ multiplex PCR, and the TCRdb table lists in-frame clones only, not all of them. The data show hundreds of thousands of clones, about 85% seen once. Germline CDR1 is PRHDT and CDR2 is FYEKMQ (reference sequence). The CDR3 totals 19 residues. Germline trimming cut 7 bases from V and 0 bases from J; bases unmatched to any gene: 15. The receptor was derived from a woman between 18 and 29 years old who had recovered from COVID-19. Sequences were obtained from peripheral blood. This chain links TRBV13 with TRBJ2-1; TRBD2 matches 10 bases. CDR3 bases: TGTGCCAGCACCACCCTAACCCCGACTAGCGGGTTCTCCTACAATGAGCAGTTCTTC. This encodes CASTTLTPTSGFSYNEQFF.